The rows below give T cell receptor beta chains drawn from one sample of a study of cytomegalovirus exposure and HLA in healthy donors. The table came from immunoSEQ multiplex PCR; TCRdb's copy has only in-frame clones and leaves some out. This table holds about 180,000 clones, about 80% found once. The material sequenced was PBMCs. The receptor source for this set is a woman between 25 and 40 years old in good health and CMV-seronegative. The CDR3 runs from the conserved cysteine through the conserved F or W. The D gene is left open where the match is weak. Rows may omit the clone size; those that give it use once, few, many or a size class.

abundance,v_gene,d_gene,j_gene,CDR3nt,CDR3aa
few,TRBV29-1,TRBD1,TRBJ1-1,TGCAGCGCTCAGGAGACAGGGAAGGGATCTGAAGCTTTCTTT,CSAQETGKGSEAFF
-,TRBV4-2,TRBD1,TRBJ1-3,TGTGCCAGCAGCCAAGAAGGGGGACAGGGGGAAGGAAACACCATATATTTT,CASSQEGGQGEGNTIYF
-,TRBV14,TRBD1,TRBJ2-5,TGTGCCAGCAGCCCGGACAGGGTAGTGCAGACCCAGTACTTC,CASSPDRVVQTQYF
-,TRBV2,TRBD1,TRBJ2-3,TGTGCCAGCAAGAGGGGGCGTGCAGATACGCAGTATTTT,CASKRGRADTQYF
-,TRBV5-4,TRBD1,TRBJ2-6,TGTGCCAGCAGCTCGTGGACAGGGAGCTCTGGGGCCAACGTCCTGACTTTC,CASSSWTGSSGANVLTF
-,TRBV9,TRBD2,TRBJ2-2,TGTGCCAGCAGCCTAGAGCGGGGGGGAACCGGGGAGCTGTTTTTT,CASSLERGGTGELFF
-,TRBV6-5,-,TRBJ1-6,TGTGCCAGCAGCCCTTGGACTGCCAGTTCACCCCTCCACTTT,CASSPWTASSPLHF
-,TRBV27,-,TRBJ1-5,TGTGCCAGCAGCAGGCAGGGCACCGGCAATCAGCCCCAGCATTTT,CASSRQGTGNQPQHF
-,TRBV7-9,-,TRBJ2-5,TGTGCCAGCAGCCGGGGATCGGACTCATCCGAGACCCAGTACTTC,CASSRGSDSSETQYF
-,TRBV2,TRBD1,TRBJ2-3,TGTGCCAGCAGTGTGGGACAGCCTAGCACAGATACGCAGTATTTT,CASSVGQPSTDTQYF
few,TRBV6-5,-,TRBJ2-7,TGTGCCAGCAGTTCCGGTGTCTCCTACGAGCAGTACTTC,CASSSGVSYEQYF
-,TRBV4-1,-,TRBJ2-7,TGCGCCAGCAGCCAAGAGTGGACAGAGACCTACGAGCAGTACTTC,CASSQEWTETYEQYF
-,TRBV5-4,TRBD1,TRBJ1-4,TGTGCCAGCAGAAGGGACAGGGATGAAAAACTGTTTTTT,CASRRDRDEKLFF
medium-sized,TRBV4-2,TRBD2,TRBJ2-5,TGTGCCAGCAGCCAAGATCGGGGGGGCCAAGAGACCCAGTACTTC,CASSQDRGGQETQYF
-,TRBV30,-,TRBJ2-2,TGTGCCTGGAGTGTACTAAAGGGGACCGGGGAGCTGTTTTTT,CAWSVLKGTGELFF
-,TRBV27,TRBD2,TRBJ2-7,TGTGCCAGCAGCCAACTAGCGGGGGGTGACGAGCAGTACTTC,CASSQLAGGDEQYF
-,TRBV15,TRBD2,TRBJ2-5,TGTGCCACCAGCACTAGCGGGGGGGCCTCGGAGACCCAGTACTTC,CATSTSGGASETQYF
-,TRBV4-1,TRBD2,TRBJ2-3,TGCGCCAGCAGCCAAGATGGCGGGGGGCACACAGATACGCAGTATTTT,CASSQDGGGHTDTQYF
few,TRBV27,-,TRBJ1-6,TGTGCCAGCAGGAATCAACTTGGATCGGGGAACTCACCCCTCCACTTT,CASRNQLGSGNSPLHF
few,TRBV11-1,-,TRBJ1-5,TGTGCCAGCATATCCACCCAGCCTAGTAATAGCAATCAGCCCCAGCATTTT,CASISTQPSNSNQPQHF
-,TRBV6-1,-,TRBJ1-6,TGTGCCAGCTTTGAATTTAGTAATTCACCCCTCCACTTT,CASFEFSNSPLHF
-,TRBV10-1,-,TRBJ2-6,TGCGCCAGCAGTGAATCAGTGGGGGCCAACGTCCTGACTTTC,CASSESVGANVLTF
-,TRBV6-5,-,TRBJ1-2,TGTGCCAGCAGTTATTCCTCAGAGGGTTTAGACTATGGCTACACCTTC,CASSYSSEGLDYGYTF
few,TRBV7-6,TRBD1,TRBJ1-4,TGTGCCAGCAGCTCGTACCCAGGGGGTAGACGGGAAAAACTGTTTTTT,CASSSYPGGRREKLFF
-,TRBV4-1,-,TRBJ2-7,TGCGCCAGCAGCCAAGGGCCCGGGGGCGGGAGCTCCTACGAGCAGTACTTC,CASSQGPGGGSSYEQYF
few,TRBV15,-,TRBJ1-2,TGTGCCACCAGCAGAGGGACAGCTGACATCTATGGCTACACCTTC,CATSRGTADIYGYTF
-,TRBV25-1,TRBD1,TRBJ1-5,TGTGCCAGCAGTCAGACCGGGACAGGGGGTAGCAATCAGCCCCAGCATTTT,CASSQTGTGGSNQPQHF
once,TRBV9,-,TRBJ2-3,TGTGCCAGCAGCGTAGCTCCAGATACGCAGTATTTT,CASSVAPDTQYF
-,TRBV27,-,TRBJ1-6,TGTGCCAGCAGTTGGGGCAGGTCAAGCTCCTATAATTCACCCCTCCACTTT,CASSWGRSSSYNSPLHF
-,TRBV5-1,-,TRBJ2-5,TGCGCCAGCAGCTTGGACCCCACCGGTCAAGAGACCCAGTACTTC,CASSLDPTGQETQYF
-,TRBV18,-,TRBJ1-6,TGTGCCAGCTCACCACTCCCCCGCTACTATAATTCACCCCTCCACTTT,CASSPLPRYYNSPLHF
-,TRBV12-5,-,TRBJ2-3,TGTGCTAGTGGTTTGGTAGCGAGCCTTAGGACAGATACGCAGTATTTT,CASGLVASLRTDTQYF
-,TRBV10-1,-,TRBJ1-6,TGCGCCAGCAGTGACGACTTTAGTCCTAATTCACCCCTCCACTTT,CASSDDFSPNSPLHF
-,TRBV6-1,-,TRBJ1-5,TGTGCCAGCAGTGAACGCATAGACAGACTCAATCAGCCCCAGCATTTT,CASSERIDRLNQPQHF
once,TRBV6-4,-,TRBJ2-7,TGTGCCAGCAGCCCTATCGCGGCTAGCTCCTACGAGCAGTACTTC,CASSPIAASSYEQYF
-,TRBV30,-,TRBJ1-6,TGTGCCTGGACCAAGGGGAAGGTCGACAGAGACTATTCACCCCTCCACTTT,CAWTKGKVDRDYSPLHF
-,TRBV4-3,-,TRBJ2-7,TGCGCCAGCAGCCAAGATATTGGGTTCGGGAGCGAGCAGTACTTC,CASSQDIGFGSEQYF
few,TRBV5-5,TRBD1,TRBJ1-5,TGTGCCAGCAGCTCGGGACAGCTAATGAATCAGCCCCAGCATTTT,CASSSGQLMNQPQHF
few,TRBV6-1,-,TRBJ2-2,TGTGCCAGCAGTTTCGGGACTCTTAACACCGGGGAGCTGTTTTTT,CASSFGTLNTGELFF
few,TRBV10-3,-,TRBJ2-1,TGTGCCATCGGTGTATCAGGGACACCTTACAATGAGCAGTTCTTC,CAIGVSGTPYNEQFF
few,TRBV10-1,-,TRBJ2-7,TGCGCCAGCAGTGAAAATACGGGGGAGCAGTACTTC,CASSENTGEQYF
-,TRBV7-9,TRBD1,TRBJ1-5,TGTGCCAGCAGCTTAGGGACAGGCCCGAATCAGCCCCAGCATTTT,CASSLGTGPNQPQHF